One sample yielded the 13 T cell receptor beta chains listed below, sequenced in a study of human T cells and chemical hapten exposure. TCRdb processed the RACE reads anew with MiXCR; each CDR3 protein has one entry. Among roughly 88,000 distinct CDR3 sequences listed, around 9.6% were seen once. Documented time point: pre-sensitization, week 0. Treatment of the sample: therapeutic diphenylcyclopropenone sensitization with weekly scalp DPC. Sequenced material: whole blood, taken in connection with sensitization to the hapten diphenylcyclopropenone (DPC). The source of these receptors is a middle-aged woman with alopecia areata. Some clones in this sample may be carry-over from other donors' samples.

This clonotype was counted ten times or more. The genes are TRBV3-1 and TRBJ2-2; D may correspond to TRBD1 or TRBD2 (5 bases each). In germline, CDR1 is LGHDT, CDR2 YNNKEL (reference sequence). The CDR3 is 14 residues long. The V end was cut by 1 base, the J end by 5 bases, with 8 bases between. The CDR3 sequence is CASSQVWGTGELFF. CDR3 nucleotides: TGTGCCAGCAGCCAAGTTTGGGGGACCGGGGAGCTGTTTTTT.

This clonotype was found many times. The chain uses TRBV20-1 and TRBJ1-2; D gene unclear. The germline V gene encodes CDR1 DFQATT and CDR2 SNEGSKA (reference sequence). This CDR3 has 13 amino acids. V dropped 3 bases and J dropped 9 bases, with 17 bases sitting between them. This chain's CDR3 is CSASVPREIRYTF. For the CDR3, the DNA is TGCAGTGCTAGTGTCCCCAGAGAGATACGCTACACCTTC.

This clonotype was seen many times. The V gene is TRBV30, the J gene TRBJ1-1, with 9 bases matching TRBD1. Germline V gene data show CDR1 as GTSNPN and CDR2 as SVGIG (reference sequence). This CDR3 is built from 14 residues. J was trimmed by 4 bases and V by 3 bases; bases with no gene match: 6. Written as DNA, the CDR3 is TGTGCCTGGAGAAGGACAGGGGAGAGCACTGAAGCTTTCTTT. As protein: CAWRRTGESTEAFF.

This chain's CDR3 is CASGLEVAGYNEQFF. The CDR3 nucleotides are TGTGCTAGTGGTTTAGAAGTAGCGGGGTACAATGAGCAGTTCTTC. The J gene is TRBJ2-1, the V gene TRBV12-5; 8 bases align to TRBD2. The CDR3 sequence is 15 residues long. Germline trimming cut 3 bases from V and 4 bases from J; bases unmatched to any gene: 5. Germline assignment: CDR1 LGHNT and CDR2 FRNRAP.

This clonotype was seen only a few times. The rearrangement links TRBV10-1 to TRBJ1-1, with a tentative D call TRBD1 (5 bases). The CDR3 is 13 amino acids. With 4 bases removed from V and 0 bases from J, the gap between germline ends came to 6 bases. Germline values: CDR1 WNHNN, CDR2 SYGVQD (reference sequence). CDR3 sequence (DNA): TGCGCCAGCAGTGCCAGGGTGAACACTGAAGCTTTCTTT. Protein: CASSARVNTEAFF.

The chain combines TRBV29-1 with TRBJ2-5; tentatively, D is TRBD2 (7 bases). Trimming pared 4 bases from V and 4 bases from J, leaving 13 bases between. Germline loops: CDR1 SQVTM, CDR2 ANQGSEA. The length of the CDR3 is 13 residues. CDR3 nucleotides: TGCAGCGTTGGAAGGGGGGAGGGAGAGACCCAGTACTTC. Protein product: CSVGRGEGETQYF.

This clonotype showed up many times. The gene calls are TRBV18 and TRBJ1-1; tentative D call: TRBD1 (6 bases). The CDR3 sequence is 15 residues long. Trimming removed 3 bases at V and 4 bases at J, with 15 bases between. From germline, CDR1 is KGHSH and CDR2 LQKENI. The CDR3 protein is CASSPGRVQGTEAFF. CDR3 coding DNA: TGTGCCAGCTCACCCGGCAGGGTACAGGGCACTGAAGCTTTCTTT.

This clonotype was seen many times. The chain employs TRBV7-9 and TRBJ2-7, with D perhaps being TRBD1 or TRBD2 (6 bases each). Trimming removed 8 bases at V and 5 bases at J, with 22 bases between. CDR3 length: 15 residues. Germline lookup yields CDR1 SEHNR and CDR2 FQNEAQ (reference sequence). The CDR3 nucleotides are TGTGCCAGCGGAAACCCGGGCAGGGGCGGGAACGAGCAGTACTTC. Protein product: CASGNPGRGGNEQYF.

There are many counts of this clonotype. The gene calls are TRBV4-1 and TRBJ1-2; 9 bases agree with TRBD1. Germline CDR1 reads MGHRA; CDR2 reads YSYEKL. CDR3 length equals 15 residues. V gave up 3 bases and J gave up 3 bases; unmatched junction bases: 5. The CDR3 nucleotides are TGCGCCAGCAGCCAGCCGGGACAGGGTGACTATGGCTACACCTTC. Translating it yields CASSQPGQGDYGYTF.

This clonotype was observed many times. This chain joins TRBV20-1 and TRBJ1-1; the D gene is possibly TRBD1 (5 bases). The V end was cut by 3 bases, the J end by 5 bases, with 10 bases between. Per the germline V gene, CDR1 is DFQATT and CDR2 is SNEGSKA (reference sequence). This CDR3 contains 12 residues. The DNA for the CDR3 is TGCAGTGCTAGGGGGGGTCTAACTGAAGCTTTCTTT. Encoded protein: CSARGGLTEAFF.

The rearrangement links TRBV13 to TRBJ1-1; TRBD1 might be the D (5 bases). CDR1 is PRHDT, CDR2 FYEKMQ, per germline (reference sequence). This CDR3 spans 15 amino acids. V lost 3 bases and J 4 bases, leaving 15 bases between the germline ends. CDR3 amino acids: CASSLGPGSGTEAFF. The CDR3 DNA is TGTGCCAGCAGCTTGGGACCGGGGTCAGGCACTGAAGCTTTCTTT. The full variable domain, completed using reference TRBV13 and TRBJ1-1, is AAGVIQSPRHLIKEKRETATLKCYPIPRHDTVYWYQQGPGQDPQFLISFYEKMQSDKGSIPDRFSAQQFSDYHSELNMSSLELGDSALYFCASSLGPGSGTEAFFGQGTRLTVV.

The V and J genes are TRBV6-2 or TRBV6-3 and TRBJ1-1; 10 nucleotides align to TRBD1. The CDR3 runs to 17 residues. Unmatched junction bases numbered 11, after V lost 7 bases and J lost 0 bases. Germline CDR1 is MNHEY and CDR2 is SVGEGT. CDR3 in amino acids: CASNPDRGQRMNTEAFF. The CDR3 region has the DNA TGTGCCAGCAATCCCGACAGGGGGCAAAGGATGAACACTGAAGCTTTCTTT.

Many counts were recorded for this clonotype. Here the CDR3 DNA reads TGCGCCAGCAGCCAAGCTCTGATTCGAGAGACCCAGTACTTC. This codes for CASSQALIRETQYF. The V call is TRBV4-1, the J call TRBJ2-5; the D is unclear. Trimming left V 1 base short and J 4 bases short, with 10 bases between. The CDR3 contains 14 residues. CDR1 and CDR2 from the germline V gene are MGHRA and YSYEKL.